This T cell receptor (beta chain) is drawn from a study of blood T cell repertoires in COVID-19. The germline V gene encodes CDR1 SGHTA and CDR2 FQGNSA. The CDR3 loop spans 14 amino acids. The V gene lost 4 bases and the J gene lost 2 bases, with 11 bases spanning the gap. Each recovered donor of Cohort 3 presented with two negative PCRs, clearance, or symptom resolution. Sequencing was performed with immunoSEQ multiplex PCR; in TCRdb, only in-frame clones are kept and a portion is missing. The profile shows approximately 200,000 clones, about nine tenths of them singletons. The rearrangement uses TRBV7-2 and TRBJ1-1; D perhaps matches TRBD1 (6 bases). The TCR sequence derives from a woman in her thirties who had recovered from COVID-19. Sequenced material: PBMCs or T cells enriched from blood (not recorded which). The CDR3 DNA reads as TGTGCCAGCAGCTCAGGACAGACCAACACTGAAGCTTTCTTT. Translating gives CASSSGQTNTEAFF.